This T cell receptor beta chain emerged from a study of T cell responses to AZD1222 COVID-19 vaccine. Overall study: Second-dose intervals near 4 or 12 weeks were combined.

Measured with immunoSEQ multiplex PCR; TCRdb has only the in-frame clones, and not every one. Of roughly 130,000 clones listed, 86% are singletons. Concerning this clone itself: Its matching antigen is unknown.

The CDR3 is 13 amino acids. V was shortened by 3 bases and J by 4 bases, with 7 bases between the two germline ends. Study conclusions and caveats: Researchers took repertoire samples only after the peak T cell response had come. Spike-specific TCR breadth and depth were elevated following two AZD1222 doses.

Material: peripheral blood, obtained on day 0 of AZD1222 vaccination. The gene calls are TRBV12-3 or TRBV12-4 and TRBJ2-1, with D unresolved. The source is an adult in good health. In DNA, the CDR3 is TGTGCCAGCAGTTTTTACTCATACAATGAGCAGTTCTTC. Its protein product is CASSFYSYNEQFF.